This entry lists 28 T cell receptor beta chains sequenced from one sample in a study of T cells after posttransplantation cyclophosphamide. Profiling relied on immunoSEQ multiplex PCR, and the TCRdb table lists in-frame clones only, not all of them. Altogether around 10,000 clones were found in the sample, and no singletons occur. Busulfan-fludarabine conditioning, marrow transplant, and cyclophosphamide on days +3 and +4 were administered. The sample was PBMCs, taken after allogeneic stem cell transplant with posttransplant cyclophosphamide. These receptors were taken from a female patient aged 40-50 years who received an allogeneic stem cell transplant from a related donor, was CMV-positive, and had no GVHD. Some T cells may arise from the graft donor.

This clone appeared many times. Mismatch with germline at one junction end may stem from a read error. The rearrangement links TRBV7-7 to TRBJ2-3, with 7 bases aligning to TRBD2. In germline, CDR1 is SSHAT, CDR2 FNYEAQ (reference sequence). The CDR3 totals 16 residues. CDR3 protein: CASSPMIQGGSDTQYF. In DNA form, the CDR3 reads TGTGCTAGCAGCCCGATGATCCAGGGAGGGTCAGATACGCAGTATTTT.

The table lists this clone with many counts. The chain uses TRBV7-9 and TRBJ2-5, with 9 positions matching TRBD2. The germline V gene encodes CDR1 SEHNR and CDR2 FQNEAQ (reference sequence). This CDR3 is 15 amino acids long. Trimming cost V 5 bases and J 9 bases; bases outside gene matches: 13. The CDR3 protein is CASSGKLGLATAQYF. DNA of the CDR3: TGTGCCAGCAGCGGAAAGTTGGGACTAGCCACGGCCCAGTACTTC.

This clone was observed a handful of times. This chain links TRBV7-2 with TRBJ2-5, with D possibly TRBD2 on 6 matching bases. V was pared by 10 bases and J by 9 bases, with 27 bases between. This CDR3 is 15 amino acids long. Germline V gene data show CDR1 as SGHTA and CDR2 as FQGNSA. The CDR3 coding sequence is TGTGCCACCTGCGGAAAGTTGGGACTCGCCACGGCCCAGTACTTC. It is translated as CATCGKLGLATAQYF.

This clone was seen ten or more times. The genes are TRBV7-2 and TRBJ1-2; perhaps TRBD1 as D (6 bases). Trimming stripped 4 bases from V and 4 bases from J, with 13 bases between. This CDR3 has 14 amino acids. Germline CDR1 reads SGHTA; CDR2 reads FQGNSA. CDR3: CASSSPDRSYGYTF. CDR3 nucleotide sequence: TGTGCCAGCAGCTCCCCTGACAGGTCCTATGGCTACACCTTC. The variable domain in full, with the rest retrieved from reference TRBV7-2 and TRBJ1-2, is GAGVSQSPSNKVTEKGKDVELRCDPISGHTALYWYRQSLGQGLEFLIYFQGNSAPDKSGLPSDRFSAERTGGSVSTLTIQRTQQEDSAVYLCASSSPDRSYGYTFGSGTRLTVV.

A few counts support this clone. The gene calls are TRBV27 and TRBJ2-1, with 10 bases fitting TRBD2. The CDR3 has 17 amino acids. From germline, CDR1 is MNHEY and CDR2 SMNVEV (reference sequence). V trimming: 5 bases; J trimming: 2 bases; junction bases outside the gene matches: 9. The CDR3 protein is CASSITPGLATYNEQFF. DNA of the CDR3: TGTGCCAGCAGTATTACTCCGGGACTAGCGACCTACAATGAGCAGTTCTTC.

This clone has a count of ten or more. CDR3 loop: CASSSTSGRTDEQYF. As DNA, the CDR3 is TGTGCCAGCAGCTCGACTAGCGGGAGAACCGACGAGCAGTACTTC. This chain connects TRBV5-4 to TRBJ2-7, with TRBD2 identical over 12 bases. Losses at the gene ends were 3 bases for V and 5 bases for J; bases not matched to a gene: 6. The CDR3 covers 15 residues. The V gene's germline CDR1 is SGHNT and CDR2 YYREEE (reference sequence).

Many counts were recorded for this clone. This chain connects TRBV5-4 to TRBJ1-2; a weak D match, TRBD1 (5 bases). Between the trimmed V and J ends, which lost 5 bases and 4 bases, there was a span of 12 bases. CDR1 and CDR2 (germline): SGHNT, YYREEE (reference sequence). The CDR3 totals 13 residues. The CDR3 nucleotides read TGTGCCAGCAGACTCGGGGGGGGCTATGGCTACACCTTC. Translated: CASRLGGGYGYTF.

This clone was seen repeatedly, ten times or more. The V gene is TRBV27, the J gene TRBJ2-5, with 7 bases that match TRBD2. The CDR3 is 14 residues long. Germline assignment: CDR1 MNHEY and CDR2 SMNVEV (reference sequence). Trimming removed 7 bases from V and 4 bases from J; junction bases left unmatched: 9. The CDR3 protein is CASKRDSGIETQYF. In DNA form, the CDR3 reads TGTGCCAGCAAGCGGGACTCCGGGATAGAGACCCAGTACTTC.

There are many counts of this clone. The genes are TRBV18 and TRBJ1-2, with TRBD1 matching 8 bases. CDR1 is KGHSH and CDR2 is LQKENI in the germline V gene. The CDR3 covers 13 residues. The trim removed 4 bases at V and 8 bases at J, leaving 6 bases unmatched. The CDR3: CASSRDRWEGYTF. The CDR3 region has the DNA TGTGCCAGCTCACGGGACAGGTGGGAAGGCTACACCTTC.

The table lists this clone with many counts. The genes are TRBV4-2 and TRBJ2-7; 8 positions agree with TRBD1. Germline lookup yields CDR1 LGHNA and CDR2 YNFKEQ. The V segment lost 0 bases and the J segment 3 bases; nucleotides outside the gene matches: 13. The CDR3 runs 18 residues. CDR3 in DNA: TGTGCCAGCAGCCAAGATCCGGGCGGAACAGGGGGTCGCTACGAGCAGTACTTC. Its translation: CASSQDPGGTGGRYEQYF.

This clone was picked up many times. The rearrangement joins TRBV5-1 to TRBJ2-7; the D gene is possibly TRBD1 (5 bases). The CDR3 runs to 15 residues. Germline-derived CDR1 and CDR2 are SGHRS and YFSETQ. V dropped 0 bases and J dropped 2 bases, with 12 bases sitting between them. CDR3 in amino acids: CASSLALTAPYEQYF. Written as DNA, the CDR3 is TGCGCCAGCAGCTTGGCACTGACAGCCCCCTACGAGCAGTACTTC.

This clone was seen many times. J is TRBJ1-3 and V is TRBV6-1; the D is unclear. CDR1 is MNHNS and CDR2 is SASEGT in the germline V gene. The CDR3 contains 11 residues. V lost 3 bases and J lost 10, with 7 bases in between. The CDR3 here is CASSDTLTIYF. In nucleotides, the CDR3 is TGTGCCAGCAGTGACACTTTGACCATATATTTT.

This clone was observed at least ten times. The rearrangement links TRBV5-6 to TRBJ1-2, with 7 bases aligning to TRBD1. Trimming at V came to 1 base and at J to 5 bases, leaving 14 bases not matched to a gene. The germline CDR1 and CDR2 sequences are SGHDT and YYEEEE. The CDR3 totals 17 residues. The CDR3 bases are TGTGCCAGCAGCTTGAGTGGGACAGCCGATTACCGGTATGGCTACACCTTC. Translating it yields CASSLSGTADYRYGYTF.

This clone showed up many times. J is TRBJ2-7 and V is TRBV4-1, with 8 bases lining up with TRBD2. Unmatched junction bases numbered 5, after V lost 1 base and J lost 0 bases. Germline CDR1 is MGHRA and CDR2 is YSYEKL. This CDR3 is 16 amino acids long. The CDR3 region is CASSQVAGPLSYEQYF. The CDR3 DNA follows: TGCGCCAGCAGCCAAGTAGCGGGGCCCCTCTCCTACGAGCAGTACTTC.

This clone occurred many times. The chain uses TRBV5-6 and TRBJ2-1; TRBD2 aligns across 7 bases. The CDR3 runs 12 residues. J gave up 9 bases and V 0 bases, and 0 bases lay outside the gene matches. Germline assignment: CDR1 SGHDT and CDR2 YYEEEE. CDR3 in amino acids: CASSLGGGEQFF. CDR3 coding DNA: TGTGCCAGCAGCTTGGGCGGGGGTGAGCAGTTCTTC.

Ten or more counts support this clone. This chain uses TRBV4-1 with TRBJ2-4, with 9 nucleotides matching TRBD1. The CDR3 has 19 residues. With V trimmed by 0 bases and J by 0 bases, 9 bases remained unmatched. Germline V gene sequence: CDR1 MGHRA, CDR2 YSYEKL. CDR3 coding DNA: TGCGCCAGCAGCCAAGACCCCGGACAGGGGCTACTAGCCAAAAACATTCAGTACTTC. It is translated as CASSQDPGQGLLAKNIQYF.

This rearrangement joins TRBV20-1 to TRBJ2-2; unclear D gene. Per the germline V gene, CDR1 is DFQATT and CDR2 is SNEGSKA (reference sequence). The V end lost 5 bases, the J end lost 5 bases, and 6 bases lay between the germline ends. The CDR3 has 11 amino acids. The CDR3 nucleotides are TGCAGTGCTGAAGCGACCGGGGAGCTGTTTTTT. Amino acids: CSAEATGELFF.

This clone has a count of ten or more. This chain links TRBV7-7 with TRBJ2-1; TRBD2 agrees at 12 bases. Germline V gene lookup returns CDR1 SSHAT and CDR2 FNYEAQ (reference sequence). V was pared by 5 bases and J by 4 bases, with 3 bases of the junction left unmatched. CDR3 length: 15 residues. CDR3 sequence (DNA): TGTGCCAGCAGCGCCACTAGCGGGGGGTACAATGAGCAGTTCTTC. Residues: CASSATSGGYNEQFF.

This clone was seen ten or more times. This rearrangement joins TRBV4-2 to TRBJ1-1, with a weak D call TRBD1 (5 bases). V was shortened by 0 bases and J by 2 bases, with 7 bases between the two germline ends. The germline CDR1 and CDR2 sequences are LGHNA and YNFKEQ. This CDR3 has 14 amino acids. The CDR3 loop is CASSQEQVNTEAFF. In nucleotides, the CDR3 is TGTGCCAGCAGCCAAGAACAGGTCAACACTGAAGCTTTCTTT.

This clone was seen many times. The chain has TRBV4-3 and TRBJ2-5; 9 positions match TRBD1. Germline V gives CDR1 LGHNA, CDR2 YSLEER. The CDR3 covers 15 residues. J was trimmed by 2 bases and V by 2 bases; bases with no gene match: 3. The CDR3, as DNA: TGCGCCAGCAGCCAATTGACAGGGGGTCAAGAGACCCAGTACTTC. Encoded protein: CASSQLTGGQETQYF.

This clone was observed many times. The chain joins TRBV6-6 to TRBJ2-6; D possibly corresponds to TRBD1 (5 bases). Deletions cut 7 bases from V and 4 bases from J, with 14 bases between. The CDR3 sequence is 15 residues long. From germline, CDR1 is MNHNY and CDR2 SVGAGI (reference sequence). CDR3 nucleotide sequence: TGTGCCAGCATCTATTGGGGCGCCGGGGCCAACGTCCTGACTTTC. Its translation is CASIYWGAGANVLTF.

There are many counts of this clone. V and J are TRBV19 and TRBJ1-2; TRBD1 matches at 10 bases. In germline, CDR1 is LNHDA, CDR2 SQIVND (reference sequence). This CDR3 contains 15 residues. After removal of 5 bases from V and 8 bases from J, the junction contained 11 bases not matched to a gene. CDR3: CASSASRQGAGGYTF. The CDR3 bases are TGTGCCAGTAGTGCCTCCCGACAGGGGGCAGGGGGCTACACCTTC.

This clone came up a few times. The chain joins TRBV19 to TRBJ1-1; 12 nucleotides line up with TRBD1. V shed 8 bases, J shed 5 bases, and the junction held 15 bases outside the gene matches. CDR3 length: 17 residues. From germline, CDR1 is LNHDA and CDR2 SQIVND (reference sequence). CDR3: CASRKPPGQGARTEAFF. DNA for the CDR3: TGTGCCAGTCGCAAACCCCCGGGACAGGGGGCGAGGACTGAAGCTTTCTTT.

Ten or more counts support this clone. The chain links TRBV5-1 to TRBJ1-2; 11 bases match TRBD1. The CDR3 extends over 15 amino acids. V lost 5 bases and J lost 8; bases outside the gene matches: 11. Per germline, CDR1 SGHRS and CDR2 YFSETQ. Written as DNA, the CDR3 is TGCGCCAGCAGATCGGACAGGGGGCTAGAGTGGGGCTACACCTTC. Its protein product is CASRSDRGLEWGYTF.

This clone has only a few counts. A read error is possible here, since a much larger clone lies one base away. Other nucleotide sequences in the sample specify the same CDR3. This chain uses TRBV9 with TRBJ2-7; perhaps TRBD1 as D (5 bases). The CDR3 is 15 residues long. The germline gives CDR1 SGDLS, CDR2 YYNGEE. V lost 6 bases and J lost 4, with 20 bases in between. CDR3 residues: CASIFKQETAYEQYF. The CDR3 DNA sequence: TGTGCCAGCATCTTCAAACAGGAGACGGCATACGAGCAGTACTTC.

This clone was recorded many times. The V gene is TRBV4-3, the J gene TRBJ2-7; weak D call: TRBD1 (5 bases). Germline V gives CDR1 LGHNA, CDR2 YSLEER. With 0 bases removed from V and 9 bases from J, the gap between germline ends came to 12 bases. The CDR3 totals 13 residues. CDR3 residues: CASSQDRGRGQYF. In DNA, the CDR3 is TGCGCCAGCAGCCAAGATAGGGGAAGGGGGCAGTACTTC.

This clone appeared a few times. This CDR3 reads CASSVGQNNSPLHF. The CDR3 DNA reads as TGTGCCAGCAGCGTAGGGCAGAATAATTCACCCCTCCACTTT. The V call is TRBV9, the J call TRBJ1-6; D uncertain. Germline assignment: CDR1 SGDLS and CDR2 YYNGEE. With 0 bases removed from V and 5 bases from J, the gap between germline ends came to 6 bases. CDR3 length: 14 residues.

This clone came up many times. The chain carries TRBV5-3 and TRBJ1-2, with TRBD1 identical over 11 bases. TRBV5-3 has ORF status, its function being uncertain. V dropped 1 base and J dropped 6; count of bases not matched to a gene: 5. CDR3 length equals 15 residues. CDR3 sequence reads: CARSLRDRGRNGYTF. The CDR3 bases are TGTGCCAGAAGCTTGAGGGACAGGGGGAGGAATGGCTACACCTTC.